What follows are 4 T cell receptor beta chains derived from one specimen sequenced in a study of CD8 T cells in Susac syndrome. After extraction with the RNeasy kit, roughly 0.45 to 1 ug of the RNA was reverse transcribed using random hexamers. TCRdb re-called the immunoSEQ multiplex PCR reads through MiXCR, storing one row per CDR3 protein. Seen here are 150,000 to 200,000 distinct CDR3 sequences, 94% observed once, and the top ten hold roughly 0.1%. Source material: CD4+ T cells from PBMCs. The receptors were sampled from a human donor with multiple sclerosis.

This sequence joins TRBV6-2 or TRBV6-3 and TRBJ2-7; tentative D call: TRBD1 (6 bases). The CDR3 extends over 16 amino acids. V lost 1 base and J lost 0, with 13 bases in between. Germline V lookup: CDR1 MNHEY, CDR2 SVGEGT. The CDR3 nucleotides are TGTGCCAGCAGTTACTTAGGGGGTAGCGTCTCCTACGAGCAGTACTTC. Residues: CASSYLGGSVSYEQYF.

J is TRBJ2-7 and V is TRBV23-1; 7 bases align to TRBD1. TRBV23-1 carries the ORF label, with uncertain function. The CDR3 spans 15 residues. Unmatched junction bases numbered 6, after V lost 4 bases and J lost 0 bases. This CDR3 is CASSLQGVSSYEQYF. CDR3 sequence (DNA): TGCGCCAGCAGTCTGCAGGGGGTGAGCTCCTACGAGCAGTACTTC.

CDR3 in DNA: TGCGCCAGCAGCTCAGGACAGCCTTTAGCTGAAGCTTTCTTT. Its translation is CASSSGQPLAEAFF. The chain carries TRBV5-1 and TRBJ1-1; D possibly corresponds to TRBD1 (6 bases). V lost 3 bases and J 6 bases, leaving 15 bases between the germline ends. The CDR3 runs to 14 residues. The germline V gene encodes CDR1 SGHRS and CDR2 YFSETQ. Combining the CDR3 with reference TRBV5-1 and TRBJ1-1 gives the whole variable domain KAGVTQTPRYLIKTRGQQVTLSCSPISGHRSVSWYQQTPGQGLQFLFEYFSETQRNKGNFPGRFSGRQFSNSRSEMNVSTLELGDSALYLCASSSGQPLAEAFFGQGTRLTVV.

The V and J genes are TRBV12-3 or TRBV12-4 and TRBJ1-2; TRBD1 matches at 9 bases. This CDR3 is 14 amino acids long. V lost 2 bases and J lost 10; bases outside the gene matches: 8. CDR3 coding DNA: TGTGCCAGCAGTTTATCCCTCGACAGGGGGGACTACACCTTC. Translating it yields CASSLSLDRGDYTF.